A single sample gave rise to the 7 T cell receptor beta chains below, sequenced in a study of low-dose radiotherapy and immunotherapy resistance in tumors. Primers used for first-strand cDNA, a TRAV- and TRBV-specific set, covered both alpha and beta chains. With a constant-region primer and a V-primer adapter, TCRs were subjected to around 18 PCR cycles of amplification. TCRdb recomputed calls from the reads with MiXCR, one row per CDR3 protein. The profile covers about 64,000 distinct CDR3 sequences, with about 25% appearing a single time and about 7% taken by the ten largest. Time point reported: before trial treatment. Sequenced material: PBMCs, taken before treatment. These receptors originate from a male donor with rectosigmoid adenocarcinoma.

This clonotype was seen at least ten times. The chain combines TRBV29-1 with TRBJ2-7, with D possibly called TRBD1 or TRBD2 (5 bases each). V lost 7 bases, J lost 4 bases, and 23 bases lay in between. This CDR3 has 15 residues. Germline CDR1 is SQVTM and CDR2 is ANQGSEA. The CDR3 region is CSAFGLGPTRYEQYF. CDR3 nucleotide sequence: TGCAGCGCCTTCGGACTGGGACCTACCAGGTACGAGCAGTACTTC.

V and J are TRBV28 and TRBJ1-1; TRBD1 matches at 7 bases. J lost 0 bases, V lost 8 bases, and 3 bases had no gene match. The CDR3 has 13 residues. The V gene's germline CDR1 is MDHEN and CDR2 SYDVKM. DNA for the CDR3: TGTGCCAGCTCGACAGGGATGAACACTGAAGCTTTCTTT. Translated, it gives CASSTGMNTEAFF.

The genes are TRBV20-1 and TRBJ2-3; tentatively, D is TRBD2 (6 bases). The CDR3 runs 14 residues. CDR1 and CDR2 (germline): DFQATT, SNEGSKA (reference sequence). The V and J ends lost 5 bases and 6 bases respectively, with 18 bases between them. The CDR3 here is CSAGTSSGSDTQYF. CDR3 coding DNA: TGCAGTGCTGGTACTAGCTCCGGTTCGGATACGCAGTATTTT.

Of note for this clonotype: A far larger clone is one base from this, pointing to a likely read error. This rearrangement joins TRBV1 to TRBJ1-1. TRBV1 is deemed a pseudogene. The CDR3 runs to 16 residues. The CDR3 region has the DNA TGCGCCAGCAGCCAAGATCGGGGAGGGGGATACACTGGAGCTTTCTTT. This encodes CASSQDRGGGYTGAFF.

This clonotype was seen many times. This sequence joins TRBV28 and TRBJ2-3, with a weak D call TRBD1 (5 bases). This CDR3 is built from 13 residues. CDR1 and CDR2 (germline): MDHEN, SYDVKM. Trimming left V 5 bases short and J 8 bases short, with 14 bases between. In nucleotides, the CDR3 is TGTGCCAGCAGTAGCCCGACAGTCCTTACGCAGTATTTT. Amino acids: CASSSPTVLTQYF.

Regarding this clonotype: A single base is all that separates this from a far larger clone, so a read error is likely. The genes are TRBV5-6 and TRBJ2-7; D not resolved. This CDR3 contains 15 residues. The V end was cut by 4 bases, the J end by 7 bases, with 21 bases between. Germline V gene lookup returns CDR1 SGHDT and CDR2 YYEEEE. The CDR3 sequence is CASSPLARKNNEQYF. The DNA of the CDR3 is TGTGCCAGCAGCCCGCTGGCACGGAAAAACAATGAGCAGTACTTC.

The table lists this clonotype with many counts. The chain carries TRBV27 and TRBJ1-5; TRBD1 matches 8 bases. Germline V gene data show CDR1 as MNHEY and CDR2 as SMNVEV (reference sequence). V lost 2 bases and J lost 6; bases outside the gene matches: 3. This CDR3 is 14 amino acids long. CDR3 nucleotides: TGTGCCAGCAGTTTAATGCAGGGGGCTCAGCCCCAGCATTTT. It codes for CASSLMQGAQPQHF.